The 8 T cell receptor beta chains given below trace back to one sample, sequenced in a study of T cells after yellow fever vaccination. TCRdb re-called the 5' RACE reads through MiXCR, storing one row per CDR3 protein. The table records fewer than 650,000 distinct CDR3 sequences, 20% to 25% of them present only once. The source was PBMCs, collected about 20 days after the first yellow fever vaccination. The source of these receptors is a man between 18 and 29 years old who received the YFV17D yellow fever vaccine.

The chain uses TRBV12-3 or TRBV12-4 and TRBJ2-7; D possibly uses TRBD1 or TRBD2 (5 bases each). CDR3 length equals 12 residues. V was cut by 6 bases and J by 5 bases, with 11 bases left in between. The CDR3 sequence: CASRGTVNEQYF. CDR3 coding DNA: TGTGCCAGCAGAGGGACGGTTAACGAGCAGTACTTC.

This clonotype was detected only a few times. The chain couples TRBV5-1 to TRBJ1-6, with D perhaps matching TRBD1 (5 bases). In germline, CDR1 is SGHRS, CDR2 YFSETQ. The CDR3 is 15 amino acids. V dropped 1 base and J dropped 7 bases, with 12 bases sitting between them. Here the CDR3 reads CASSLYMGENSPLHF. DNA for the CDR3: TGCGCCAGCAGCTTGTATATGGGGGAAAATTCACCCCTCCACTTT.

For this clonotype: At one end, the junction sequence differs from germline, possibly due to a read error. The chain is built from TRBV19 and TRBJ1-2; maybe TRBD1 (6 bases). This CDR3 has 13 residues. Germline V CDR1 and CDR2: LNHDA, SQIVND (reference sequence). In DNA, the CDR3 is TGTGCCAGTAGTGTTACAGGGCAGGAAGGCTACATCTTC. As protein: CASSVTGQEGYIF.

The chain carries TRBV7-2 and TRBJ1-1; TRBD1 might be the D (6 bases). The V gene's germline CDR1 is SGHTA and CDR2 FQGNSA. The V gene lost 5 bases and the J gene lost 3 bases, with 10 bases spanning the gap. The CDR3 runs to 13 residues. CDR3 region: CASSKYRDTEAFF. The CDR3 bases are TGTGCCAGCAGCAAATACAGGGACACTGAAGCTTTCTTT. The full variable domain, completed using reference TRBV7-2 and TRBJ1-1, is GAGVSQSPSNKVTEKGKDVELRCDPISGHTALYWYRQSLGQGLEFLIYFQGNSAPDKSGLPSDRFSAERTGGSVSTLTIQRTQQEDSAVYLCASSKYRDTEAFFGQGTRLTVV.

This sequence joins TRBV12-3 or TRBV12-4 and TRBJ2-5; a possible D gene is TRBD1 (5 bases). V was shortened by 6 bases and J by 1 base, with 12 bases between the two germline ends. The CDR3 totals 14 residues. The CDR3 protein is CASSGDSTQETQYF. The CDR3 DNA follows: TGTGCCAGCAGCGGTGACAGTACCCAAGAGACCCAGTACTTC.

V is TRBV27 and J is TRBJ2-1, with 11 positions matching TRBD2. V lost 4 bases and J lost 8; bases outside the gene matches: 13. The CDR3 is 17 amino acids. Germline values: CDR1 MNHEY, CDR2 SMNVEV (reference sequence). The CDR3 loop reads CASSSIPLAGVSYEQFF. CDR3 DNA: TGTGCCAGCAGTTCCATCCCACTAGCGGGGGTTAGCTATGAGCAGTTCTTC.

This clonotype showed up just a few times. The CDR3 DNA is TGTGCCAGCGGGGGCAATAATCAAGTGCCCCTCCACTTT. It codes for CASGGNNQVPLHF. The rearrangement joins TRBV7-2 to TRBJ1-6, with D possibly TRBD1 on 6 matching bases. V was pared by 8 bases and J by 13 bases, with 18 bases between. Germline V gives CDR1 SGHTA, CDR2 FQGNSA. CDR3 length: 13 residues. Full variable domain (remainder filled in from reference TRBV7-2 and TRBJ1-6): GAGVSQSPSNKVTEKGKDVELRCDPISGHTALYWYRQSLGQGLEFLIYFQGNSAPDKSGLPSDRFSAERTGGSVSTLTIQRTQQEDSAVYLCASGGNNQVPLHFGNGTRLTVT.

This clonotype appeared a few times. CDR3 bases: TGTGCCAGCAGTTCGACAGGAAGCACCTACGAGCAGTACTTC. Its protein is CASSSTGSTYEQYF. The chain links TRBV6-2 or TRBV6-3 to TRBJ2-7, with D perhaps matching TRBD1 (6 bases). Germline lookup yields CDR1 MNHEY and CDR2 SVGEGT. The CDR3 is 14 amino acids. V was shortened by 4 bases and J by 2 bases, with 12 bases between the two germline ends.